The T cell receptor beta chain under discussion was sequenced for a study of regulatory T cells in long-lasting Graves disease. In building TCR beta libraries, iRepertoire HTBI primers were used together with Arm-PCR of CDR3 regions. MiXCR, run by TCRdb on the multiplex PCR reads, gives a single entry per CDR3 protein. The data hold 350,000 to 400,000 distinct CDR3 sequences, with 15% to 20% observed a single time. The time point was: newly diagnosed GD, antithyroid drugs for less than 3 months. Isolated PBMC RNA provided the starting material for the TCR library. The CDR3 has 14 residues. Looked up from germline, CDR1 is MGHDK and CDR2 is SYGVNS. V lost 6 bases and J lost 0, with 8 bases in between. These data were also reused for a study on T cells in Graves' hyperthyroidism and ophthalmopathy.

Sample: peripheral blood mononuclear cells (PBMCs), taken at new diagnosis, from a patient treated with antithyroid drugs. This receptor was obtained from a woman between 18 and 29 years old with Graves disease. The chain couples TRBV25-1 to TRBJ2-2; no firm D call. This chain's CDR3 is CASRANTNTGELFF. CDR3 nucleotide sequence: TGTGCCAGCAGGGCCAATACGAACACCGGGGAGCTGTTTTTT.